A selection of T cell receptor beta chains follows, all from one sample in a study of CD8 T cells in ankylosing spondylitis. TCRdb ran MiXCR on the 5' RACE reads and lists one entry per CDR3 protein. The table shows about 440,000 distinct CDR3 sequences, with more than 15% occurring only once. Sequencing was performed on blood, either unsorted or a sorted T cell fraction (not recorded which). These receptors all stem from a male donor with ankylosing spondylitis. Both conserved end residues are part of each CDR3.

J: TRBJ1-2; V: TRBV15; CDR3: CATSRITTGVGYTF
J: TRBJ1-2; V: TRBV14; CDR3: CASSQQSNYGYIF
J: TRBJ2-3; V: TRBV19; CDR3: CASSWDTDTQYF
J: TRBJ1-5; V: TRBV6-1; CDR3: CASKGQDNQPQHF
J: TRBJ1-1; V: TRBV9; CDR3: CASSPGQGETEAFF
J: TRBJ2-1; V: TRBV21-1; CDR3: CASSYAGGTSGRSAYNEQFF
J: TRBJ2-2; V: TRBV4-3; CDR3: CASSHPGTSGSWDTGELFF
J: TRBJ2-3; V: TRBV5-1; CDR3: CASSFTPLAGDFTDTQYF
J: TRBJ2-3; V: TRBV15; CDR3: CATSRGTKGGASDTQYF
J: TRBJ2-2; V: TRBV5-1; CDR3: CASAPNGLAGYTGELFF
J: TRBJ1-6; V: TRBV5-1; CDR3: CASSLEVRGNSPLHF
J: TRBJ1-3; V: TRBV5-1; CDR3: CASSLDGQSSGNTIYF
J: TRBJ2-3; V: TRBV7-9; CDR3: CASSLDSLTDTQYF
J: TRBJ2-7; V: TRBV20-1; CDR3: CSARDLAGEKDEQYF
J: TRBJ1-3; V: TRBV11-3; CDR3: CASSLVWGSISGNTIYF
J: TRBJ2-2; V: TRBV9; CDR3: CASSVRGQAGELFF